This TCR beta chain was captured by sequencing in a study of identical twins. The germline CDR1 and CDR2 sequences are SGHAT and FQNNGV. V was clipped by 0 bases and J by 0 bases, with 5 bases between them. The CDR3 runs to 14 residues. In this sample, this clonotype turned up a few times. Using its own MiXCR run on the 5' RACE reads, TCRdb lists one record per CDR3 protein. The sample holds over 200,000 distinct CDR3 sequences; around 6.5% are singletons and the top ten take about 14%. These data also featured in a second study, about T cells expressing NK-cell markers.

The source is a woman under 30 in good health. The chain has TRBV11-2 and TRBJ1-2; D gene unclear. Sequencing input: CD8+ T cells sorted from blood. In DNA, the CDR3 is TGTGCCAGCAGCTTAGATCATCCTAACTATGGCTACACCTTC. This gives the protein CASSLDHPNYGYTF.